Described below is a single T cell receptor (beta chain) sequence and its context. The data belong to a study of blood T cell repertoires in COVID-19. Assay: immunoSEQ multiplex PCR; the TCRdb copy retains only in-frame clones and omits some. The sample lists 110,000 to 150,000 clones, roughly four fifths seen once, with less than 5% in the top ten. This CDR3 has 15 residues. Deletions cut 3 bases from V and 6 bases from J, with 15 bases between. Per germline, CDR1 SNHLY and CDR2 FYNNEI. The chain joins TRBV2 to TRBJ1-5; D call uncertain. This TCR came from a woman older than 75 with acute or convalescent COVID-19. Sequences were obtained from peripheral blood. CDR3 nucleotides: TGTGCCAGCAGTGACAGGACTGGGTCCAGTCAGCCCCAGCATTTT. Amino acids: CASSDRTGSSQPQHF. Full variable domain (outside the CDR3, taken from reference TRBV2 and TRBJ1-5): EPEVTQTPSHQVTQMGQEVILRCVPISNHLYFYWYRQILGQKVEFLVSFYNNEISEKSEIFDDQFSVERPDGSNFTLKIRSTKLEDSAMYFCASSDRTGSSQPQHFGDGTRLSIL.